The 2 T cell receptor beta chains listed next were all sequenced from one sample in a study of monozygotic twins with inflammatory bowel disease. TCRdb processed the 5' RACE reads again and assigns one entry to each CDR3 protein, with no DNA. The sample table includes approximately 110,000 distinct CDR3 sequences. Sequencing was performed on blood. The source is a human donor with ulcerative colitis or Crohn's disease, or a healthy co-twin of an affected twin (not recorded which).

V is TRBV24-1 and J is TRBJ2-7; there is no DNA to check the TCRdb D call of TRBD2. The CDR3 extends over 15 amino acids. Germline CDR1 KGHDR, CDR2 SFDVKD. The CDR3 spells CATSDRGGSSYEQYF.

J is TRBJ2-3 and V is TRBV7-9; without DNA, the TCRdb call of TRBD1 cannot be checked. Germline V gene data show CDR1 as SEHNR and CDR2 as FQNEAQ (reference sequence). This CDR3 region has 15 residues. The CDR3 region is CASSPSGGRTDTQYF. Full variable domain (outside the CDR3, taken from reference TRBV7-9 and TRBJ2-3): DTGVSQNPRHKITKRGQNVTFRCDPISEHNRLYWYRQTLGQGPEFLTYFQNEAQLEKSRLLSDRFSAERPKGSFSTLEIQRTEQGDSAMYLCASSPSGGRTDTQYFGPGTRLTVL.